Listed below are T cell receptor beta chains from one sample, sequenced in a study of CD4 T cells in relation to SARS-CoV-2 and coronaviruses. These receptors have no identified antigens. Sequencing used immunoSEQ multiplex PCR; TCRdb keeps in-frame clones, though not all of them. This sample has 16,000 or so clones; about 82% occur once, and the top ten carry about two fifths. Sequencing used CD4+ T cells from PBMCs, cultured in vitro. Receptor source: a human donor in good health. CDR3s include the opening cysteine and the closing phenylalanine or tryptophan. A D gene is named only where the DNA matches it firmly. Expanded clones are given a class, and other clones once, few, many or no size at all.

d_gene | j_gene | v_gene | abundance | CDR3nt | CDR3aa
. | TRBJ2-1 | TRBV24-1 | . | TGTGCCACCAGTGATAGTCAGTCGATGGTGGATGAGCAGTTCTTC | CATSDSQSMVDEQFF
. | TRBJ2-7 | TRBV6-6 | . | TGTGCCAGCAAATTCAGGGGCCACGAGCAGTACTTC | CASKFRGHEQYF
. | TRBJ2-3 | TRBV5-4 | . | TGTGCCAGCAGCTACCCTACAGGGTTTGACACAGATACGCAGTATTTT | CASSYPTGFDTDTQYF
. | TRBJ2-7 | TRBV2 | . | TGTGCCAGCAGTGAGGTTTGGGGGGCGCGTTCCGAGCAGTACTTC | CASSEVWGARSEQYF
TRBD1 | TRBJ1-1 | TRBV15 | . | TGTGCCACCAGCAGACAGGACAGGGGCGTGGTGAACACTGAAGCTTTCTTT | CATSRQDRGVVNTEAFF
. | TRBJ1-6 | TRBV6-5 | . | TGTGCCAGCAGAAGAGACCTGGGTAATTCACCCCTCCACTTT | CASRRDLGNSPLHF
. | TRBJ2-7 | TRBV28 | few | TGTGCCAGCCGACTGCCCCCTGGGGAGCAGTACTTC | CASRLPPGEQYF
. | TRBJ2-2 | TRBV3-1/TRBV3-2 | . | TGTGCCAGCAGCCCCCGGAGGGCCAACACCGGGGAGCTGTTTTTT | CASSPRRANTGELFF
TRBD1 | TRBJ2-7 | TRBV4-1 | . | TGCGCCAGCAGCCAATTCCCCGGGACAGGGGGGGAGCAGTACTTC | CASSQFPGTGGEQYF
TRBD1 | TRBJ1-2 | TRBV19 | . | TGTGCCAGTAGCTTACAGGGGAATGGCTATGGCTACACCTTC | CASSLQGNGYGYTF
. | TRBJ1-2 | TRBV5-1 | . | TGCGCCAGCAGCCTGGATGGGTTGGATGGCTACACCTTC | CASSLDGLDGYTF
TRBD2 | TRBJ2-3 | TRBV7-2 | . | TGTGCCAGCAGCTTAGGGGCGGGAGTGGTGACAGATACGCAGTATTTT | CASSLGAGVVTDTQYF
TRBD1 | TRBJ1-1 | TRBV18 | . | TGTGCCAGCTCTATCCGGGACAGCTACACTGAAGCTTTCTTT | CASSIRDSYTEAFF
. | TRBJ2-2 | TRBV9 | few | TGTGCCAGCAGCGTAATAACGAACACCGGGGAGCTGTTTTTT | CASSVITNTGELFF
TRBD2 | TRBJ2-5 | TRBV24-1 | . | TGTGCCACCAGTGATTCTAGCGGGAATCCCGAGACCCAGTACTTC | CATSDSSGNPETQYF
TRBD1 | TRBJ1-5 | TRBV24-1 | . | TGTGCCACCAGTGACGGTAGGACAGGGCGAAATCAGCCCCAGCATTTT | CATSDGRTGRNQPQHF
. | TRBJ2-7 | TRBV12-2 | . | TGTGCAAGTCGCTTGACTAGCGGGAGCTCCTACGAGCAGTACTTC | CASRLTSGSSYEQYF
. | TRBJ2-7 | TRBV2 | . | TGTGCCAGCAGTGAAGGGAGGGGAGGCTCCTACGAGCAGTACTTC | CASSEGRGGSYEQYF
. | TRBJ1-3 | TRBV7-9 | . | TGTGCCAGCAGCTTAAGGGGGAGCTCTGGAAACACCATATATTTT | CASSLRGSSGNTIYF
. | TRBJ1-2 | TRBV27 | . | TGTGCCAGCACCCTGTCTGGGGCAACTCAGTCGGGCTACACCTTC | CASTLSGATQSGYTF
. | TRBJ1-5 | TRBV19 | . | TGTGCCAGTAGCGGACAGCAGCTGCCCCAGCATTTT | CASSGQQLPQHF